The following is a TCR beta chain sequence with its context. V was trimmed by 1 base and J by 7 bases, leaving 17 bases between them. The CDR3 has 14 residues. The V gene's germline CDR1 is GTSNPN and CDR2 SVGIG (reference sequence). The PCR contained 60 Vbeta and 13 Jbeta primers. Profiling relied on immunoSEQ multiplex PCR, and the TCRdb table lists in-frame clones only, not all of them. The sample includes 150,000 or so clones, around three quarters of them seen just once. This entry belongs to a study of cytomegalovirus exposure and HLA in healthy donors. The specimen sequenced was PBMCs. This clonotype originated in a woman aged 35 to 49 in good health and CMV-seronegative. J is TRBJ2-7 and V is TRBV30; TRBD1 is a possible D gene (6 bases). The CDR3 DNA follows: TGTGCCTGGAGTGAGGGGACAACCATTAGAGAGCAGTACTTC. Protein sequence: CAWSEGTTIREQYF.